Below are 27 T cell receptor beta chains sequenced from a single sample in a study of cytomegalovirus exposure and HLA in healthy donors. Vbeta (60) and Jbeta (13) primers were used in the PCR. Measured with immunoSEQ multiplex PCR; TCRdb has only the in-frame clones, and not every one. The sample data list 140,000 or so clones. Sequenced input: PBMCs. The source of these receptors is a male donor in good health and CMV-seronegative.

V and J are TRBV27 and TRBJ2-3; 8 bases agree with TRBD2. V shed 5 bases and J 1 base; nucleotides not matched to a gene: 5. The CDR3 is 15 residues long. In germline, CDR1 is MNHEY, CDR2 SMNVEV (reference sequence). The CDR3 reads CASSPRRGGTDTQYF. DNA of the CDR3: TGTGCCAGCAGTCCGCGGCGGGGGGGCACAGATACGCAGTATTTT.

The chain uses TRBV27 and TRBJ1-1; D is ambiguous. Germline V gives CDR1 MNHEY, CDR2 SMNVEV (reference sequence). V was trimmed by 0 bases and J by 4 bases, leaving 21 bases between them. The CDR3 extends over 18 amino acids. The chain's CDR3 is CASSLSPGGSSNPTEAFF. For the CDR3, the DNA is TGTGCCAGCAGTTTATCTCCCGGCGGGAGCTCGAACCCCACTGAAGCTTTCTTT.

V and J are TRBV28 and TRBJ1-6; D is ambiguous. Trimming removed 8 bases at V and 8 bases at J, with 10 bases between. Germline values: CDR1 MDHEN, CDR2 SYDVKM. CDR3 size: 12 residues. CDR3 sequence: CASCYPDSPLHF. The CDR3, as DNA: TGTGCCAGCTGTTACCCGGATTCACCCCTCCACTTT.

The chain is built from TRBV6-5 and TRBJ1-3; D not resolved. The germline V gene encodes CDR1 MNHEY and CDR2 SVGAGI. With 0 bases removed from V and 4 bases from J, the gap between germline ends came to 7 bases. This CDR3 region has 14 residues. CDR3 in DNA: TGTGCCAGCAGTTACTCGAAACTCGGAAACACCATATATTTT. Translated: CASSYSKLGNTIYF.

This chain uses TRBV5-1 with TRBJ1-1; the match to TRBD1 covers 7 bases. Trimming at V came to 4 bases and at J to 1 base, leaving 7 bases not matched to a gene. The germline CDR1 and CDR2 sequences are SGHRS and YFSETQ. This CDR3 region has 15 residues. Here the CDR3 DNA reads TGCGCCAGCAGCACCTCACAGGGGAGGAACACTGAAGCTTTCTTT. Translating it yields CASSTSQGRNTEAFF.

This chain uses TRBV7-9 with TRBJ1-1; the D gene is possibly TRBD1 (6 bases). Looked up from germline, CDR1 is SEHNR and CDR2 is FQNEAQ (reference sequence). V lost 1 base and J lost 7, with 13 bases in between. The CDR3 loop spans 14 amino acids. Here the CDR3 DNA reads TGTGCCAGCAGCTTAGGGTCGGGGGGCGATGAAGCTTTCTTT. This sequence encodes CASSLGSGGDEAFF.

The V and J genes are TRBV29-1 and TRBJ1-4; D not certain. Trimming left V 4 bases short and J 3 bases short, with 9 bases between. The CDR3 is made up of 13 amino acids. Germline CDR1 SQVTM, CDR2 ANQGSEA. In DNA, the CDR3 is TGCAGCGTTGGACTGGCGGCTAATGAAAAACTGTTTTTT. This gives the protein CSVGLAANEKLFF.

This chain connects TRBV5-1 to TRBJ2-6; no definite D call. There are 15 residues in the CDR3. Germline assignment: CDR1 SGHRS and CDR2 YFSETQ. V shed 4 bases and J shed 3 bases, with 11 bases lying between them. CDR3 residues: CASSPQAHGANVLTF. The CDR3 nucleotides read TGCGCCAGCAGCCCTCAGGCCCATGGGGCCAACGTCCTGACTTTC.

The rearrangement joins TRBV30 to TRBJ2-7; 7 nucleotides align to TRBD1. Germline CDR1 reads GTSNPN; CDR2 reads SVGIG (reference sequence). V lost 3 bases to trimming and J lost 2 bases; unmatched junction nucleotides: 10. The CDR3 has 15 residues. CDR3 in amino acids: CAWSENGQVTYEQYF. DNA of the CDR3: TGTGCCTGGAGCGAAAACGGACAGGTAACCTACGAGCAGTACTTC.

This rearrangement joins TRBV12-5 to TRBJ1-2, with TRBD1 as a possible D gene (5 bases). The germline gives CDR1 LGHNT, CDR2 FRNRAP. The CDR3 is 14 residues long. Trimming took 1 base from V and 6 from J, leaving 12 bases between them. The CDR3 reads CASGLGEGTDGYTF. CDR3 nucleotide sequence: TGTGCTAGTGGTTTGGGGGAGGGGACCGATGGCTACACCTTC.

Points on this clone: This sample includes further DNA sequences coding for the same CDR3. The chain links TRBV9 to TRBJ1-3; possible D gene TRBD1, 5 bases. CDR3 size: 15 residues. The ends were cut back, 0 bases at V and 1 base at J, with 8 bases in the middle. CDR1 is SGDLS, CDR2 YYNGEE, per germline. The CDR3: CASSVEQGSGNTIYF. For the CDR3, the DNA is TGTGCCAGCAGCGTAGAGCAGGGTTCTGGAAACACCATATATTTT.

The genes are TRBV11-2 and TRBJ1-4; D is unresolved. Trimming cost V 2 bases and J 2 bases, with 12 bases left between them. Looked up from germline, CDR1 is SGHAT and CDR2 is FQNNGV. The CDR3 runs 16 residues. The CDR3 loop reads CASSLSSGSTNEKLFF. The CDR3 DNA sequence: TGTGCCAGCAGCTTAAGTAGCGGGAGCACTAATGAAAAACTGTTTTTT.

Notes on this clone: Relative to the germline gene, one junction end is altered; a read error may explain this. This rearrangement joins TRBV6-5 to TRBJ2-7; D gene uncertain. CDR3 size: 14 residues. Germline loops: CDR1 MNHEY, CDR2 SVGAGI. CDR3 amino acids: CASGAYIGYYGQYF. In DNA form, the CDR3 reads TGTGCCAGCGGCGCGTACATCGGGTACTACGGGCAGTACTTC.

The CDR3 protein is CASSSGGGFGTDSNQPQHF. CDR3 in DNA: TGTGCCAGCAGCTCCGGGGGGGGTTTCGGGACAGATAGCAATCAGCCCCAGCATTTT. The chain is built from TRBV7-9 and TRBJ1-5; 7 bases align to TRBD1. CDR1 is SEHNR and CDR2 is FQNEAQ in the germline V gene (reference sequence). Trimming took 4 bases from V and 0 from J; bases not matched to a gene: 15. This CDR3 comprises 19 residues.

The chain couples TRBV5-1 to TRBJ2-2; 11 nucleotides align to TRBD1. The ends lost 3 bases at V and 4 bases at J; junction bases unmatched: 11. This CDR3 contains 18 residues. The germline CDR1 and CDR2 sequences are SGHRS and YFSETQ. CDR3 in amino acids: CASSYAGAGTGGTGELFF. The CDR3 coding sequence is TGCGCCAGCAGCTATGCTGGGGCTGGGACAGGGGGCACCGGGGAGCTGTTTTTT.

The CDR3 spells CASSLADSATYNEQFF. In DNA form, the CDR3 reads TGTGCCAGCAGCCTAGCCGACAGTGCCACCTACAATGAGCAGTTCTTC. The chain joins TRBV4-2 to TRBJ2-1, with D possibly being TRBD1 (5 bases). The CDR3 has 16 amino acids. Germline assignment: CDR1 LGHNA and CDR2 YNFKEQ. V was pared by 4 bases and J by 2 bases, with 15 bases between.

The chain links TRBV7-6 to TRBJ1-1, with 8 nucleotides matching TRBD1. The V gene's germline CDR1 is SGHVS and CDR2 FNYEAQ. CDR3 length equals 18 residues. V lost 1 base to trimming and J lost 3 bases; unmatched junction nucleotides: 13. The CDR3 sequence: CASSLGQNTGGLDTEAFF. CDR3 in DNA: TGTGCCAGCAGCTTAGGACAAAACACAGGGGGTCTGGACACTGAAGCTTTCTTT. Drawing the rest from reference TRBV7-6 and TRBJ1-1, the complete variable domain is GAGVSQSPRYKVTKRGQDVALRCDPISGHVSLYWYRQALGQGPEFLTYFNYEAQQDKSGLPNDRFSAERPEGSISTLTIQRTEQRDSAMYRCASSLGQNTGGLDTEAFFGQGTRLTVV.

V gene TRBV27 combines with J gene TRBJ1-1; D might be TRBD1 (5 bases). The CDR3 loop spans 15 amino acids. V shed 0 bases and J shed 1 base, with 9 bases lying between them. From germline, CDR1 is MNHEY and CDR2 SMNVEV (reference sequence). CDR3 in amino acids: CASSLSGEPNTEAFF. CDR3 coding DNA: TGTGCCAGCAGTTTATCAGGGGAACCGAACACTGAAGCTTTCTTT.

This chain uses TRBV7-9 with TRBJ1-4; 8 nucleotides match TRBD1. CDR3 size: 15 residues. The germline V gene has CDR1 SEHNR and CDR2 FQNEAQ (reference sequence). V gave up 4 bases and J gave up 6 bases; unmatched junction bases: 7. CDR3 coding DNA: TGTGCCAGCAGCTCCACAACAGGGGGGGATGAAAAACTGTTTTTT. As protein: CASSSTTGGDEKLFF.

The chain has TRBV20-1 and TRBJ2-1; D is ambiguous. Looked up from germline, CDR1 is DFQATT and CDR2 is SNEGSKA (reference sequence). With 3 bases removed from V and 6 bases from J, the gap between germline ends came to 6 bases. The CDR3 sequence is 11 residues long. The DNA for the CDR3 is TGCAGTGCTAGGGTGCGCAATGAGCAGTTCTTC. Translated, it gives CSARVRNEQFF.

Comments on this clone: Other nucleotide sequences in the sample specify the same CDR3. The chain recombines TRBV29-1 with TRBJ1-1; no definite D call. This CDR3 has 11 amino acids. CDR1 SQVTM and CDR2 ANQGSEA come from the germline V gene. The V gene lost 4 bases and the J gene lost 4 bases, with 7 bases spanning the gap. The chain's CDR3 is CSVVGATEAFF. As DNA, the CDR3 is TGCAGCGTTGTGGGAGCCACTGAAGCTTTCTTT.

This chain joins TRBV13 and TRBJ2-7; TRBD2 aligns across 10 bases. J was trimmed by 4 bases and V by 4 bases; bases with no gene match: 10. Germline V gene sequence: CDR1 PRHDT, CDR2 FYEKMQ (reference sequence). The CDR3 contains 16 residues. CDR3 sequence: CASSYASGGLRYEQYF. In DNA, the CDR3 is TGTGCCAGCAGCTATGCTAGCGGGGGCCTTAGGTACGAGCAGTACTTC.

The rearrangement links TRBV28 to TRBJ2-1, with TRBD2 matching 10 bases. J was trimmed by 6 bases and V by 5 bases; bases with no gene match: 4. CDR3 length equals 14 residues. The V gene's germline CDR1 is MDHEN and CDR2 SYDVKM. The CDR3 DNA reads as TGTGCCAGCAGTCCCGGACTAGCGGCCAATGAGCAGTTCTTC. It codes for CASSPGLAANEQFF.

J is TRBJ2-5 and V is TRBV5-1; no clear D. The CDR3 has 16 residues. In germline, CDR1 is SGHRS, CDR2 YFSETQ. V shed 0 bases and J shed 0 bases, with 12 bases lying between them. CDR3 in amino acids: CASSLGGSADQETQYF. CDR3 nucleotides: TGCGCCAGCAGCTTGGGAGGTTCGGCGGACCAAGAGACCCAGTACTTC.

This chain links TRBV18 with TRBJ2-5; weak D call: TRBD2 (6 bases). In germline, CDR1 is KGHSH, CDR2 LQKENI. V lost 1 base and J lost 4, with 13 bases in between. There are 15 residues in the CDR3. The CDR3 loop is CASSPQEGQGETQYF. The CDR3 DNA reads TGTGCCAGCTCACCACAGGAGGGCCAGGGAGAGACCCAGTACTTC.

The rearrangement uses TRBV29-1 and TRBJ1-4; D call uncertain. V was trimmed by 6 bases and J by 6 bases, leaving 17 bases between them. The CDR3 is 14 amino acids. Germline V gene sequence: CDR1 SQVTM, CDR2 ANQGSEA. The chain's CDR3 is CSVGTQEGYEKLFF. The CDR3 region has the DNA TGCAGCGTCGGAACTCAAGAGGGCTATGAAAAACTGTTTTTT.

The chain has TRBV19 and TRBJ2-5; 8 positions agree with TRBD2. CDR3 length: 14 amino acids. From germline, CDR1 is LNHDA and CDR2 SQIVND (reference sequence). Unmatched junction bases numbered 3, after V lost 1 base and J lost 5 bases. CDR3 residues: CASSIAGGLETQYF. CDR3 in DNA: TGTGCCAGTAGTATAGCGGGGGGGTTGGAGACCCAGTACTTC.